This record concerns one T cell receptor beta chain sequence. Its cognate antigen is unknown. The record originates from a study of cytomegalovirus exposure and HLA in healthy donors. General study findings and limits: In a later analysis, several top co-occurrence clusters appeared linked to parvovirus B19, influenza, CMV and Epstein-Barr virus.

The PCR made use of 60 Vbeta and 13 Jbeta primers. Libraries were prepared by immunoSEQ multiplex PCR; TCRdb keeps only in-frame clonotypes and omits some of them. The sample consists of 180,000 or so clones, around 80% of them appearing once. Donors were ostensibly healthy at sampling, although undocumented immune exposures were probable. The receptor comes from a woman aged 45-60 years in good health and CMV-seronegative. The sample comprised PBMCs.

The CDR3 region is CASSQDRQGAMYEQYF. The CDR3 DNA follows: TGTGCCAGCAGCCAAGATAGGCAGGGGGCTATGTACGAGCAGTACTTC. The V and J genes are TRBV14 and TRBJ2-5, with 8 bases lining up with TRBD1. The DNA end favors TRBJ2-7, so the J call may be wrong. Germline V gene sequence: CDR1 SGHDN, CDR2 FVKESK. This CDR3 has 16 amino acids.